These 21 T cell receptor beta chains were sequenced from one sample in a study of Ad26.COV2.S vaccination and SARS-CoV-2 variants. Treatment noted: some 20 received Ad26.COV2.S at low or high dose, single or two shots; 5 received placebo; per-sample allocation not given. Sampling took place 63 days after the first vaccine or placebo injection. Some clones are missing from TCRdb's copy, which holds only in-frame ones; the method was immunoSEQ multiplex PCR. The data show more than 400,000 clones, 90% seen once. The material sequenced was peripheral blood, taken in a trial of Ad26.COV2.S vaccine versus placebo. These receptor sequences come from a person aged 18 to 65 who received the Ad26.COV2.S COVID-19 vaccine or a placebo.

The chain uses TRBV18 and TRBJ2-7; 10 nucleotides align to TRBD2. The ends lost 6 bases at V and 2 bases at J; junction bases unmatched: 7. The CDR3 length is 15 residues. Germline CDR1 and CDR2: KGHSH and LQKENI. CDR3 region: CASSAGTSDAYEQYF. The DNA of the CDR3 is TGTGCCAGCTCCGCCGGGACTAGCGACGCCTACGAGCAGTACTTC.

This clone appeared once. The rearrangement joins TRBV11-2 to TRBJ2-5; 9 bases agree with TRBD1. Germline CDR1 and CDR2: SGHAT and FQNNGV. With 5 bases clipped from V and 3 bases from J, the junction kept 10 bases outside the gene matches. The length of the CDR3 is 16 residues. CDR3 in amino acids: CASSSSRTGAKETQYF. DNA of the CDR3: TGTGCCAGCAGCAGTTCCCGGACAGGGGCTAAAGAGACCCAGTACTTC. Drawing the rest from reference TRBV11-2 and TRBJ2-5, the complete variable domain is EAGVAQSPRYKIIEKRQSVAFWCNPISGHATLYWYQQILGQGPKLLIQFQNNGVVDDSQLPKDRFSAERLKGVDSTLKIQPAKLEDSAVYLCASSSSRTGAKETQYFGPGTRLLVL.

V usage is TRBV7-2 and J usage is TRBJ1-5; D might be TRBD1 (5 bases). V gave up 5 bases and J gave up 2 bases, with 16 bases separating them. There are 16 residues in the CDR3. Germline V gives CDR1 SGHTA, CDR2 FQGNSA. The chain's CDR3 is CASSHGKGRRNQPQHF. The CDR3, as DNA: TGTGCCAGCAGCCATGGGAAGGGACGGCGCAATCAGCCCCAGCATTTT.

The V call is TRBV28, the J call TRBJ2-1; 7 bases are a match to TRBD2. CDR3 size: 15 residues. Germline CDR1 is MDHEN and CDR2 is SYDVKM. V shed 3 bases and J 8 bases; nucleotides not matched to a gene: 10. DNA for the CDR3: TGTGCCAGCAGTTTGGGAGGGGATATTTCGGATGAGCAGTTCTTC. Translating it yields CASSLGGDISDEQFF.

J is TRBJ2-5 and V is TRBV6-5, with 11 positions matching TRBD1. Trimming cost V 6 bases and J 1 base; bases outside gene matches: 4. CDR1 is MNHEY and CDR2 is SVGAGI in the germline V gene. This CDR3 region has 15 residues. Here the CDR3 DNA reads TGTGCCAGCAGCGGGACAGGGGGAGCCCAAGAGACCCAGTACTTC. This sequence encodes CASSGTGGAQETQYF.

As DNA, the CDR3 is TGTGCCAGCAGCTTGGATCCTTTTGGGAATGAGCAGTTCTTC. This encodes CASSLDPFGNEQFF. The chain is built from TRBV5-4 and TRBJ2-1; D gene ambiguous. V was cut by 0 bases and J by 7 bases, with 11 bases left in between. Per the germline V gene, CDR1 is SGHNT and CDR2 is YYREEE (reference sequence). The CDR3 loop spans 14 amino acids.

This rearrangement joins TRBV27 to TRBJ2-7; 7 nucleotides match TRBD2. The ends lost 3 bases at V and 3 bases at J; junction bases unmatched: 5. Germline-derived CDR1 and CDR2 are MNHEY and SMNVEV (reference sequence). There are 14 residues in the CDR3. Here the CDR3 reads CASSLSGTNYEQYF. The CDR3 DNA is TGTGCCAGCAGTTTGAGCGGGACTAACTACGAGCAGTACTTC.

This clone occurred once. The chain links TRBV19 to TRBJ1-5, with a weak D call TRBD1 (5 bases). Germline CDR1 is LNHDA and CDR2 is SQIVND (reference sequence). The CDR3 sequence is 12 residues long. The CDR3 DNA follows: TGTGCTTCTGCGGGGGGAAATCAGCCCCAGCATTTT. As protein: CASAGGNQPQHF.

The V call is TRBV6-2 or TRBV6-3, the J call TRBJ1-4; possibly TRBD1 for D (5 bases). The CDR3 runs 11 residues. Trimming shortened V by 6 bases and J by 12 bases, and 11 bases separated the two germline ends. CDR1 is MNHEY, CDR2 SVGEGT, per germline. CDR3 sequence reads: CASSNRDQLFF. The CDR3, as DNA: TGTGCCAGCAGCAACCGGGACCAACTGTTTTTT.

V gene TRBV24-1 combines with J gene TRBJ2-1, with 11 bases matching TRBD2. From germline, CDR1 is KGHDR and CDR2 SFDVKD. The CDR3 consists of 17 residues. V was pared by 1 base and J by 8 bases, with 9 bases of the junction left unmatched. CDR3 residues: CATSDFRSSSGRHEQFF. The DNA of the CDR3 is TGTGCCACCAGTGATTTCAGGTCGTCTAGCGGGAGGCATGAGCAGTTCTTC.

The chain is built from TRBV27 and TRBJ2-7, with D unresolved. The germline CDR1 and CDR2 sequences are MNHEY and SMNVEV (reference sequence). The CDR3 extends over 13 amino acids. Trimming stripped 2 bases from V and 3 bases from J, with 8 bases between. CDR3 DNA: TGTGCCAGCAGTTTACAGCGCAACTACGAGCAGTACTTC. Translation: CASSLQRNYEQYF.

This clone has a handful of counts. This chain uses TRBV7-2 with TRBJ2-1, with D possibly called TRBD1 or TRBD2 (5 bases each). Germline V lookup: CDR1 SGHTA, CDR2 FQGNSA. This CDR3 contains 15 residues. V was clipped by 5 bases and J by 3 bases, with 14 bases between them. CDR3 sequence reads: CASSLSGQNYNEQFF. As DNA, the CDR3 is TGTGCCAGCAGCCTCAGCGGACAAAACTACAATGAGCAGTTCTTC.

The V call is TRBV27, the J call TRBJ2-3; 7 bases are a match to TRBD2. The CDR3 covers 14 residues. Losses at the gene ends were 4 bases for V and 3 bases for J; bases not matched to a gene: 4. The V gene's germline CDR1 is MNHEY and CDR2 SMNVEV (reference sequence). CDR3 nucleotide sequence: TGTGCCAGCAGTTCCTCAGCGGGAACAGATACGCAGTATTTT. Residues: CASSSSAGTDTQYF.

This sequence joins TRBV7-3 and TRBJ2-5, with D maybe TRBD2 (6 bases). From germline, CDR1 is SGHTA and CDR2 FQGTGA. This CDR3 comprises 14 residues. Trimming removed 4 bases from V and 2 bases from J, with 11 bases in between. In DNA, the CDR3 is TGTGCCAGCAGCTCCGCGGGACTGCAAGAGACCCAGTACTTC. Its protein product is CASSSAGLQETQYF.

CDR3 coding DNA: TGTGCCAGCAGTTTCCTTCTGACAGGGGGGGAGACCCAGTACTTC. The encoded protein is CASSFLLTGGETQYF. The chain recombines TRBV28 with TRBJ2-5; the match to TRBD1 covers 9 bases. V lost 3 bases to trimming and J lost 5 bases; unmatched junction nucleotides: 7. CDR3 size: 15 residues. Germline CDR1 reads MDHEN; CDR2 reads SYDVKM.

The CDR3 bases are TGTGCCAGCAGTTTAGTGCGTGCTAAGGGAGTAGACGAGCAGTACTTC. Its translation: CASSLVRAKGVDEQYF. The chain has TRBV27 and TRBJ2-7; a weak D match, TRBD2 (5 bases). V was clipped by 2 bases and J by 5 bases, with 19 bases between them. The CDR3 has 16 residues. Germline CDR1 and CDR2: MNHEY and SMNVEV (reference sequence).

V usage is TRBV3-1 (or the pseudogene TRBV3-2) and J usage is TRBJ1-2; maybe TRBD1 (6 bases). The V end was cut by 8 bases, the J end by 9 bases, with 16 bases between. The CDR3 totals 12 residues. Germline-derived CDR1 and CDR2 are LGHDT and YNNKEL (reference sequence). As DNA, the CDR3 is TGTGCCAGCTGGGGGCCCCAAGTAAGCTACACCTTC. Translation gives CASWGPQVSYTF.

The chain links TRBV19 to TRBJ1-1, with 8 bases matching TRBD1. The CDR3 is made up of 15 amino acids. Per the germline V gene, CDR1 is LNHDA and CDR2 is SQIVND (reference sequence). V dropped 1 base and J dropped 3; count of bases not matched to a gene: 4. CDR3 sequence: CASSIGRGPYTEAFF. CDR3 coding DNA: TGTGCCAGTAGTATAGGCAGGGGGCCCTACACTGAAGCTTTCTTT.

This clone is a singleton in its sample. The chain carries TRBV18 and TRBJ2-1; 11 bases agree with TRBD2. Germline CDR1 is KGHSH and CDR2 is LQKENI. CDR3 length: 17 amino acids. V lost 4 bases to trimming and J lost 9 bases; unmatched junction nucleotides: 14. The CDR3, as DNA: TGTGCCAGCTCACAATCCTTAGCGGGAGGGCCAGGGAGTGAGCAGTTCTTC. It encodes CASSQSLAGGPGSEQFF.

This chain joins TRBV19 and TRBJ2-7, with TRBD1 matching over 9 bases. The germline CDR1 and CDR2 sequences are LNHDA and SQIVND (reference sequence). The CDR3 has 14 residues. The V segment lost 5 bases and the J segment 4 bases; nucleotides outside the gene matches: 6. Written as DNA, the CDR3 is TGTGCCAGTAGTGCCTGGGACAGGGTTTACGAGCAGTACTTC. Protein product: CASSAWDRVYEQYF.

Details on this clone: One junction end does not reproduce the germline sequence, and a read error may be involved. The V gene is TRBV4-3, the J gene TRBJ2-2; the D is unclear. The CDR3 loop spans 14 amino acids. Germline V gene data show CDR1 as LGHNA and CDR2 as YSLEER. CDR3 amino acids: CTSSQDGPSGELFF. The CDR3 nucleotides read TGCACCAGCAGCCAAGATGGGCCATCCGGGGAGCTGTTTTTT.